The 15 T cell receptor beta chains reported below all come from one sample, sequenced in a study of OX40 agonist ivuxolimab in advanced cancers. TCRdb keeps only in-frame clones here, not all; method: immunoSEQ multiplex PCR. The sample includes 80,000 to 100,000 clones, 90% to 95% of them seen just once. The source material was CD4+ or CD8+ T cells sorted from blood, sampled in a trial of the OX40 agonist ivuxolimab. The receptor source for this set is an adult with an advanced solid tumor such as melanoma, head and neck, liver or kidney cancer.

This clone was seen more than once but under ten times. Other DNA sequences in this sample translate to the same CDR3. The chain employs TRBV19 and TRBJ1-5; the D gene is possibly TRBD1 (5 bases). Trimming left V 4 bases short and J 7 bases short, with 8 bases between. The V gene's germline CDR1 is LNHDA and CDR2 SQIVND (reference sequence). This CDR3 comprises 12 residues. For the CDR3, the DNA is TGTGCCAGTAGTAGGGGGAGGCAGCCCCAGCATTTT. It translates to CASSRGRQPQHF.

The rearrangement uses TRBV5-4 and TRBJ2-1, with 7 nucleotides matching TRBD1. The CDR3 loop spans 14 amino acids. Germline values: CDR1 SGHNT, CDR2 YYREEE (reference sequence). Trimming at V came to 4 bases and at J to 4 bases, leaving 5 bases not matched to a gene. The CDR3 DNA follows: TGTGCCAGCAGCCCGGACAGGTCGTACAATGAGCAGTTCTTC. Protein product: CASSPDRSYNEQFF.

This clone came up once. The chain combines TRBV30 with TRBJ1-2; D may be TRBD1 (6 bases). The CDR3 contains 17 residues. Germline V gives CDR1 GTSNPN, CDR2 SVGIG (reference sequence). The V end lost 0 bases, the J end lost 3 bases, and 20 bases lay between the germline ends. The CDR3 loop reads CAWSVVLGGQRDYGYTF. In nucleotides, the CDR3 is TGTGCCTGGAGTGTAGTCCTAGGAGGACAGAGGGACTATGGCTACACCTTC. Variable domain in full (rest from reference TRBV30 and TRBJ1-2): SQTIHQWPATLVQPVGSPLSLECTVEGTSNPNLYWYRQAAGRGLQLLFYSVGIGQISSEVPQNLSASRPQDRQFILSSKKLLLSDSGFYLCAWSVVLGGQRDYGYTFGSGTRLTVV.

V usage is TRBV5-4 and J usage is TRBJ2-1; 9 bases are a match to TRBD2. The CDR3 length is 16 residues. The germline V gene encodes CDR1 SGHNT and CDR2 YYREEE (reference sequence). Unmatched junction bases numbered 9, after V lost 4 bases and J lost 4 bases. The CDR3 is CASSLGATSGYNEQFF. CDR3 DNA sequence: TGTGCCAGCAGCCTAGGGGCGACTAGCGGATACAATGAGCAGTTCTTC.

The chain is built from TRBV5-1 and TRBJ2-1; 8 nucleotides align to TRBD2. The CDR3 is 13 amino acids. With 4 bases clipped from V and 15 bases from J, the junction kept 12 bases outside the gene matches. CDR1 is SGHRS and CDR2 is YFSETQ in the germline V gene. CDR3 in DNA: TGCGCCAGCAGCCCGGGAGCAGCGGGAGTTCGGTTCTTC. Its protein product is CASSPGAAGVRFF.

The CDR3 sequence: CASRAPGLAVNEQFF. The CDR3 DNA reads TGTGCCAGCAGGGCCCCGGGACTAGCTGTCAATGAGCAGTTCTTC. This sequence joins TRBV6-1 and TRBJ2-1; 9 positions match TRBD2. Germline V gene data show CDR1 as MNHNS and CDR2 as SASEGT. The trim removed 6 bases at V and 6 bases at J, leaving 9 bases unmatched. The CDR3 is 15 amino acids.

The CDR3, as DNA: TGTGCCAGCAGGGGACCGGTTTACACTGAAGCTTTCTTT. Protein: CASRGPVYTEAFF. This chain joins TRBV28 and TRBJ1-1; TRBD1 is a possible D gene (5 bases). V was clipped by 6 bases and J by 3 bases, with 11 bases between them. The CDR3 runs 13 residues. CDR1 MDHEN and CDR2 SYDVKM come from the germline V gene.

The J gene is TRBJ2-1, the V gene TRBV7-3, with 8 bases fitting TRBD1. CDR1 is SGHTA, CDR2 FQGTGA, per germline. The V and J ends lost 5 bases and 7 bases, in that order; junction bases with no gene match: 13. The length of the CDR3 is 16 residues. CDR3 protein: CASSPTAGGAPNEQFF. Written as DNA, the CDR3 is TGTGCCAGCAGCCCAACGGCAGGGGGCGCCCCTAATGAGCAGTTCTTC.

J is TRBJ1-5 and V is TRBV2, with 10 nucleotides matching TRBD1. The CDR3 contains 16 residues. Germline CDR1 reads SNHLY; CDR2 reads FYNNEI. V shed 6 bases and J 7 bases; nucleotides not matched to a gene: 12. CDR3 nucleotides: TGTGCCAGCAGGGTTGACAGGGGGCAGGCCTTACAGCCCCAGCATTTT. Protein sequence: CASRVDRGQALQPQHF.

The rearrangement joins TRBV27 to TRBJ1-2; TRBD1 matches 9 bases. The CDR3 has 15 amino acids. The trim removed 4 bases at V and 4 bases at J, leaving 7 bases unmatched. Germline V gene data show CDR1 as MNHEY and CDR2 as SMNVEV (reference sequence). The CDR3 spells CASSSTGGALYGYTF. The DNA for the CDR3 is TGTGCCAGCAGTTCCACAGGGGGCGCCCTCTATGGCTACACCTTC.

The chain recombines TRBV5-1 with TRBJ1-2; 7 positions match TRBD1. Germline CDR1 reads SGHRS; CDR2 reads YFSETQ. V gave up 0 bases and J gave up 7 bases; unmatched junction bases: 6. The CDR3 consists of 14 residues. CDR3 region: CASSLEAGGFGYTF. In nucleotides, the CDR3 is TGCGCCAGCAGCTTGGAGGCAGGGGGGTTTGGCTACACCTTC.

The chain combines TRBV19 with TRBJ1-3; TRBD1 is a possible D gene (6 bases). This CDR3 spans 17 amino acids. V was shortened by 1 base and J by 0 bases, with 13 bases between the two germline ends. Germline assignment: CDR1 LNHDA and CDR2 SQIVND (reference sequence). The CDR3 nucleotides are TGTGCCAGTAGTATAGGCCCGGGGGCTAGCTCTGGAAACACCATATATTTT. It yields the protein CASSIGPGASSGNTIYF.

A note on this clone: The same CDR3 is also encoded by other DNA sequences in this sample. This sequence joins TRBV18 and TRBJ2-5, with D hard to call. Germline CDR1 KGHSH, CDR2 LQKENI. V lost 2 bases to trimming and J lost 5 bases, with 3 bases between them. The CDR3 loop spans 11 amino acids. The CDR3 DNA is TGTGCCAGCTCACCAGGGGAGACCCAGTACTTC. Its translation is CASSPGETQYF.

CDR3 protein: CASREDYGYTF. DNA for the CDR3: TGTGCCAGCAGGGAGGACTATGGCTACACCTTC. The V call is TRBV2, the J call TRBJ1-2; D not certain. Germline loops: CDR1 SNHLY, CDR2 FYNNEI. This CDR3 has 11 amino acids. V dropped 6 bases and J dropped 3 bases, with 5 bases sitting between them.

This sequence joins TRBV7-8 and TRBJ1-1; the match to TRBD1 covers 8 bases. Per germline, CDR1 SGHVS and CDR2 FQNEAQ. The V gene end was trimmed by 5 bases and the J gene end by 11 bases; junction bases not matched to a gene: 7. The CDR3 contains 12 residues. CDR3 protein: CASSARGRQAFF. In DNA form, the CDR3 reads TGTGCCAGCAGCGCCAGGGGGCGCCAGGCTTTCTTT.